This TCR beta chain was found in a study of T cells in Graves' hyperthyroidism and ophthalmopathy. Study conclusions and caveats: Most thyroid clonotypes expanded above 0.001 appeared in blood too. The model anticipated ophthalmopathy a median about 6.5 months pre-onset.

CDR1 and CDR2 from the germline V gene are SGHRS and YFSETQ. V was clipped by 0 bases and J by 2 bases, with 12 bases between them. The CDR3 length is 17 residues. Turning to this clonotype: What it binds is unknown.

Recently diagnosed hyperthyroidism of less than 2 months' duration affected patients aged 18 to 65. Out of about 10 ml of fresh peripheral blood came the PBMCs. What was amplified from RNA transcripts were TCR beta CDR3 regions. With the HTBI primer set, the TCR CDR3 went through a first round of RT-PCR. In TCRdb, the multiplex PCR reads were re-called with MiXCR into one record per CDR3 protein. Among roughly 840,000 distinct CDR3 sequences listed, 35% to 40% were seen once. Sequencing input: blood. V gene TRBV5-1 combines with J gene TRBJ2-6; perhaps TRBD1 as D (5 bases). This clonotype was sampled from a man aged 18 to 35 with Graves' hyperthyroidism. The CDR3 region has the DNA TGCGCCAGCAGCTTGGGAATAGGGGAAACTGGGGCCAACGTCCTGACTTTC. Protein sequence: CASSLGIGETGANVLTF.